The text below deals with one T cell receptor (beta chain). The sample is drawn from a study of blood T cell repertoires in COVID-19. The germline V gene encodes CDR1 KGHDR and CDR2 SFDVKD. V dropped 6 bases and J dropped 3 bases, with 14 bases sitting between them. This CDR3 spans 15 amino acids. The protocol was immunoSEQ multiplex PCR, while the TCRdb copy is restricted to in-frame clones and leaves out a portion. Seen here are 200,000 to 250,000 clones, 70% to 90% observed once, and the top ten hold 10% to 14%. The receptor was isolated from a man under 40 who had recovered from COVID-19. Sequences were obtained from PBMCs or T cells enriched from blood (not recorded which). The V call is TRBV24-1, the J call TRBJ1-5; perhaps TRBD1 as D (5 bases). CDR3 DNA: TGTGCCACCAGTTTGGGTAGGGGCAACAATCAGCCCCAGCATTTT. Its translation: CATSLGRGNNQPQHF.